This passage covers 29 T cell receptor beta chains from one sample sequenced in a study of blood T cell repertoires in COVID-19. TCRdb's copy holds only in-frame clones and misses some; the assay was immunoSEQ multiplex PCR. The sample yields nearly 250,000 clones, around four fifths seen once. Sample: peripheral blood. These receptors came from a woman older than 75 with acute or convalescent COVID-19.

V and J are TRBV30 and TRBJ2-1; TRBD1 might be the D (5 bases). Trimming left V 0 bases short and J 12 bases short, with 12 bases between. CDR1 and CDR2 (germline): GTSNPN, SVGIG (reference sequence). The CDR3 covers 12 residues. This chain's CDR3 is CAWSVNVQAQFF. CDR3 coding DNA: TGTGCCTGGAGTGTAAATGTACAGGCGCAGTTCTTC.

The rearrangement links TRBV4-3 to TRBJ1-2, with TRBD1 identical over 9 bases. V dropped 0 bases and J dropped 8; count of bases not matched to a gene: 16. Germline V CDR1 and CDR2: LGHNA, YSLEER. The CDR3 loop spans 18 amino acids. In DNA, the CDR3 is TGCGCCAGCAGCCAAGAGGTCCTAGCCGGGACAGGGTTTTACGGCTACACCTTC. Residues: CASSQEVLAGTGFYGYTF.

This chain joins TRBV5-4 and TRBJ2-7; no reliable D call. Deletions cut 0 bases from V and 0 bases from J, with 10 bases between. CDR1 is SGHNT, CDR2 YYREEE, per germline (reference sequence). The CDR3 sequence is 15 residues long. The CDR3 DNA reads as TGTGCCAGCAGCTTGGCTGCCAGAAGCTCCTACGAGCAGTACTTC. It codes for CASSLAARSSYEQYF.

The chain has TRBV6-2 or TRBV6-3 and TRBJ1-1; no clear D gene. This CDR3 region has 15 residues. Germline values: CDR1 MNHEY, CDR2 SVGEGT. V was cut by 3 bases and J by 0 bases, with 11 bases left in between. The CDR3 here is CASSYYGRLNTEAFF. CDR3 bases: TGTGCCAGCAGTTATTACGGGAGGCTGAACACTGAAGCTTTCTTT.

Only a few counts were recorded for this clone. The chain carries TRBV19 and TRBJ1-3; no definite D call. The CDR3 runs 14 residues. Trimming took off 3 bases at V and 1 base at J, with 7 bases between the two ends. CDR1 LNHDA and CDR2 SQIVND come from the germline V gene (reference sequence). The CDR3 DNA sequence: TGTGCCAGTAGTATCTCCGTTTCTGGAAACACCATATATTTT. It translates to CASSISVSGNTIYF.

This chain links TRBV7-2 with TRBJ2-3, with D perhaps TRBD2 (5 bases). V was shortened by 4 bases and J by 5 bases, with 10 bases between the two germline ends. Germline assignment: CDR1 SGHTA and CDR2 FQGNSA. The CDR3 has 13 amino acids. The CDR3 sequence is CASSSRGGDTQYF. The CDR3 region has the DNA TGTGCCAGCAGCTCTCGTGGAGGAGATACGCAGTATTTT.

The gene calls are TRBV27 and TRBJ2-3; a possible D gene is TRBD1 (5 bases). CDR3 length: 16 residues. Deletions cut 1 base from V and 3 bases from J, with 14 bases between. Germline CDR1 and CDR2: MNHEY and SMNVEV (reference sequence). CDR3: CASSLFLGQGTDTQYF. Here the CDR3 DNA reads TGTGCCAGCAGTTTATTTCTGGGTCAGGGAACAGATACGCAGTATTTT.

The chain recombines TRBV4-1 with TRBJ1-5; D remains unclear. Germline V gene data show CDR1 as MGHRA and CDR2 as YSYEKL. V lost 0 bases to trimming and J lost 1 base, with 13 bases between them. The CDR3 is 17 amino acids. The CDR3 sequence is CASSQDLPRGSNQPQHF. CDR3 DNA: TGCGCCAGCAGCCAAGATCTGCCCCGAGGAAGCAATCAGCCCCAGCATTTT.

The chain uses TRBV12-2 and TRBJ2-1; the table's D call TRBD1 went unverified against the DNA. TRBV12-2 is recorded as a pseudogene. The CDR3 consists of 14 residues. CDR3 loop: CASRFVSSYNEQFF. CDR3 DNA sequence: TGTGCAAGTCGCTTTGTCAGCTCCTACAATGAGCAGTTCTTC.

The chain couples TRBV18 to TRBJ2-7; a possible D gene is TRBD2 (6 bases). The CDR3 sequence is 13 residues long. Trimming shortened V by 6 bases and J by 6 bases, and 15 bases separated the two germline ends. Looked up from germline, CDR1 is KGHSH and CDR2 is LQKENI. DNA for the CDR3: TGTGCCAGCTCGCGGGGACCGTCGGGCGAGCAGTACTTC. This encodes CASSRGPSGEQYF.

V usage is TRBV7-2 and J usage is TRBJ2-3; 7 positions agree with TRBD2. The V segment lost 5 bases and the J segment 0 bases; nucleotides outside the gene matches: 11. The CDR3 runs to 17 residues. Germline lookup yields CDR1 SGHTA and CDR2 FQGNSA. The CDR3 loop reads CASSRRTSSGSTDTQYF. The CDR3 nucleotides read TGTGCCAGCAGCCGGAGAACTAGTAGCGGGAGCACAGATACGCAGTATTTT.

The CDR3 loop reads CASTLSGTPGNTIYF. The CDR3 DNA follows: TGCGCCAGCACATTATCCGGGACACCTGGAAACACCATATATTTT. This rearrangement joins TRBV5-1 to TRBJ1-3, with D perhaps matching TRBD1 (6 bases). The CDR3 length is 15 residues. Germline loops: CDR1 SGHRS, CDR2 YFSETQ. Trimming left V 6 bases short and J 2 bases short, with 15 bases between.

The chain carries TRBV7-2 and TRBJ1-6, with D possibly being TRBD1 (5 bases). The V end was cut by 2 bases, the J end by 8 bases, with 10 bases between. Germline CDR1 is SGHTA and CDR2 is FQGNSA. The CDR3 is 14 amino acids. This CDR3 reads CASSLRGGHSPLHF. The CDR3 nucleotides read TGTGCCAGCAGCTTAAGGGGTGGGCATTCACCCCTCCACTTT.

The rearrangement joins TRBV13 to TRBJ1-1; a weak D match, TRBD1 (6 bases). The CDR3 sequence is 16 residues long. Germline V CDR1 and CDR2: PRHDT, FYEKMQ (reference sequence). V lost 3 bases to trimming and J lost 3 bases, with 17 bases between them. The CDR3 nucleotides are TGTGCCAGCAGCTTGGGTACAGGGCTTGGGGACACTGAAGCTTTCTTT. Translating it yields CASSLGTGLGDTEAFF.

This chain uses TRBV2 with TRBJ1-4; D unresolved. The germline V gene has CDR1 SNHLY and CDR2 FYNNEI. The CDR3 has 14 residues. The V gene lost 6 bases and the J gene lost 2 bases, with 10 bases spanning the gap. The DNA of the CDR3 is TGTGCCAGCAGCTCCGGAGGGACTAATGAAAAACTGTTTTTT. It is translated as CASSSGGTNEKLFF.

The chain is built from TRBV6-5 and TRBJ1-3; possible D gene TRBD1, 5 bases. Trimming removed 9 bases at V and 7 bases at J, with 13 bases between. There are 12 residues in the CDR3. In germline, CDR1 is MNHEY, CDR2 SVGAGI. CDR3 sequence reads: CASGPGGNTIYF. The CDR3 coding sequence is TGTGCCAGTGGGCCCGGGGGGAACACCATATATTTT.

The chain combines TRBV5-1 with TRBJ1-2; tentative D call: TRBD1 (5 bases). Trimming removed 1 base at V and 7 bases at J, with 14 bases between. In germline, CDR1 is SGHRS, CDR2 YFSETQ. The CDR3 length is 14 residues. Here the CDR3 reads CASSLSGRVAGYTF. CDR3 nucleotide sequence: TGCGCCAGCAGCTTGAGTGGCAGGGTCGCTGGCTACACCTTC. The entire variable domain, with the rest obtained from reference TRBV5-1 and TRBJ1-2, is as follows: KAGVTQTPRYLIKTRGQQVTLSCSPISGHRSVSWYQQTPGQGLQFLFEYFSETQRNKGNFPGRFSGRQFSNSRSEMNVSTLELGDSALYLCASSLSGRVAGYTFGSGTRLTVV.

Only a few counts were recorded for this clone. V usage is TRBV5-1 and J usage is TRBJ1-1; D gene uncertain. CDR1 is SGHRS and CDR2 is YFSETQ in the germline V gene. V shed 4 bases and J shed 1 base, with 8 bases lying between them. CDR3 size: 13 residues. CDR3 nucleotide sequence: TGCGCCAGCAGCGTACCAGGGAACACTGAAGCTTTCTTT. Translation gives CASSVPGNTEAFF.

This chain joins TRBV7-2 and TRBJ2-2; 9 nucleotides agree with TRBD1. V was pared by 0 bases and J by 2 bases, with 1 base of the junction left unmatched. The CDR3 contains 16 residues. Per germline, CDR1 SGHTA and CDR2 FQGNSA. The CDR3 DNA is TGTGCCAGCAGCTTAGCGGGACAGGGTAACACCGGGGAGCTGTTTTTT. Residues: CASSLAGQGNTGELFF.

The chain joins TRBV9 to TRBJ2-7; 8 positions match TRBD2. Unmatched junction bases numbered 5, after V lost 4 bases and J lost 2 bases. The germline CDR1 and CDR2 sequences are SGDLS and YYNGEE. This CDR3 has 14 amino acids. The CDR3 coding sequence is TGTGCCAGCAGCCCGCGGGGGGCAGCCTACGAGCAGTACTTC. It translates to CASSPRGAAYEQYF.

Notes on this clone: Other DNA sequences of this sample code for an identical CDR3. The CDR3 here is CASSVTGGVTEAFF. In DNA, the CDR3 is TGCGCCAGCAGCGTAACAGGGGGCGTCACTGAAGCTTTCTTT. The chain couples TRBV5-1 to TRBJ1-1; 9 bases are a match to TRBD1. This CDR3 is built from 14 residues. V lost 4 bases to trimming and J lost 4 bases; unmatched junction nucleotides: 5. Germline V gene data show CDR1 as SGHRS and CDR2 as YFSETQ.

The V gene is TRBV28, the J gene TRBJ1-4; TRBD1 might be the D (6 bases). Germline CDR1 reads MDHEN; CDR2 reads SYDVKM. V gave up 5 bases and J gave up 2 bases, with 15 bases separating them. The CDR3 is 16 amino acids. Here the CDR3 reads CASSLIRGRTNEKLFF. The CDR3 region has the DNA TGTGCCAGCAGTCTTATCAGGGGAAGGACTAATGAAAAACTGTTTTTT.

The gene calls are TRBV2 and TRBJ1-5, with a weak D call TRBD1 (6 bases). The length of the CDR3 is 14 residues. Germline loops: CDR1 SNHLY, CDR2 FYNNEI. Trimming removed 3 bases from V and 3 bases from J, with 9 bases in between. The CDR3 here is CASSDTGNNQPQHF. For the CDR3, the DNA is TGTGCCAGCAGTGATACAGGGAACAATCAGCCCCAGCATTTT.

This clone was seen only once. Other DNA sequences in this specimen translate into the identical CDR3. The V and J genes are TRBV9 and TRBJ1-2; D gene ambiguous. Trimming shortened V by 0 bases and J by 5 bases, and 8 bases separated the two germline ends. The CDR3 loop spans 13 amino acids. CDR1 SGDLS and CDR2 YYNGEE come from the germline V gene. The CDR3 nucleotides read TGTGCCAGCAGCGTAGGAGGAGATTATGGCTACACCTTC. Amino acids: CASSVGGDYGYTF. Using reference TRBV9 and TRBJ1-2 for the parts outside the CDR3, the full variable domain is DSGVTQTPKHLITATGQRVTLRCSPRSGDLSVYWYQQSLDQGLQFLIQYYNGEERAKGNILERFSAQQFPDLHSELNLSSLELGDSALYFCASSVGGDYGYTFGSGTRLTVV.

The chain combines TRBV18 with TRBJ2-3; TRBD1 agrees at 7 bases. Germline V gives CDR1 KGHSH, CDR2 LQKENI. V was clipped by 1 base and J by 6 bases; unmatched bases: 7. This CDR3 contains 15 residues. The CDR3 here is CASSPRTGGADTQYF. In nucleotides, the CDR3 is TGTGCCAGCTCACCACGGACAGGCGGTGCGGATACGCAGTATTTT.

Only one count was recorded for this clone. In DNA form, the CDR3 reads TGTGCCAGCAGCAAAGTCAAAACCTCGGGACTAGCGGGAGGGCGTGCAGATACGCAGTATTTT. Its translation is CASSKVKTSGLAGGRADTQYF. The chain carries TRBV21-1 and TRBJ2-3; the table assigns TRBD2, which was not confirmed against the DNA. TRBV21-1 is tagged as a pseudogene. The CDR3 consists of 21 residues.

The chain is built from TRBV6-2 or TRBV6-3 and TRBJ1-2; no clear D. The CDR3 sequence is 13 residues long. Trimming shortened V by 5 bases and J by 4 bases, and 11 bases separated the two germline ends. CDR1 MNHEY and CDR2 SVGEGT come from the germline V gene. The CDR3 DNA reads TGTGCCAGCAGTCTGAGGGCCGGCTATGGCTACACCTTC. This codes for CASSLRAGYGYTF.

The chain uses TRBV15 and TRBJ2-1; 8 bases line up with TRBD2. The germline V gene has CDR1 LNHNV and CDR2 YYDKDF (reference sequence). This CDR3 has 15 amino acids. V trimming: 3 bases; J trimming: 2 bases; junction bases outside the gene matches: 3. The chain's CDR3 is CATSRAGGTYNEQFF. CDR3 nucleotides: TGTGCCACCAGCAGGGCGGGGGGAACCTACAATGAGCAGTTCTTC. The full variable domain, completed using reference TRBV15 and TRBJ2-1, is DAMVIQNPRYQVTQFGKPVTLSCSQTLNHNVMYWYQQKSSQAPKLLFHYYDKDFNNEADTPDNFQSRRPNTSFCFLDIRSPGLGDTAMYLCATSRAGGTYNEQFFGPGTRLTVL.

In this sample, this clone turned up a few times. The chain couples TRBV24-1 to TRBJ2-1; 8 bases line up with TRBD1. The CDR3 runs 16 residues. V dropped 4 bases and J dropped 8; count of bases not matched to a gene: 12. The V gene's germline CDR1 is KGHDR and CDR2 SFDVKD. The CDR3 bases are TGTGCCACCAGTGAAGGGGGTGTGACAGGGGTTTATGAGCAGTTCTTC. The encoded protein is CATSEGGVTGVYEQFF.